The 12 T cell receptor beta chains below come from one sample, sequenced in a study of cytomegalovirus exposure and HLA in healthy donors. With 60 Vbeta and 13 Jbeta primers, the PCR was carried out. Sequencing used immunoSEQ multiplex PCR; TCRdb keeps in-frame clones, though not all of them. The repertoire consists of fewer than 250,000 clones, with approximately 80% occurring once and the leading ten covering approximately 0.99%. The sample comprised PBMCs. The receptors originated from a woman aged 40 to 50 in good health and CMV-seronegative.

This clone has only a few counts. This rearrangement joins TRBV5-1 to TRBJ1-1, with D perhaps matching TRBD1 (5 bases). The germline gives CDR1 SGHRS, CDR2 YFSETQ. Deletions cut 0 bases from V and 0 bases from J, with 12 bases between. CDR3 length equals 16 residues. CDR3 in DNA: TGCGCCAGCAGCTTGGGGGGCGGGACGGTGAACACTGAAGCTTTCTTT. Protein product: CASSLGGGTVNTEAFF.

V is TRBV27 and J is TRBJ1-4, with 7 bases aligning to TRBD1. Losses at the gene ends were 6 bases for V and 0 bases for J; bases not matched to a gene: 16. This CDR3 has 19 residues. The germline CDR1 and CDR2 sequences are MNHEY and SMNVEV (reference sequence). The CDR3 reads CASREEGAGSLPTNEKLFF. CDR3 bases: TGTGCCAGCAGGGAGGAGGGGGCAGGGTCCCTCCCAACTAATGAAAAACTGTTTTTT.

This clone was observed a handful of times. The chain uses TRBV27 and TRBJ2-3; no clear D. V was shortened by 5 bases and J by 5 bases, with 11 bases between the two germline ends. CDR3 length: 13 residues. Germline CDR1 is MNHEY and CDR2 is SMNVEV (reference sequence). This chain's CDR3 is CASSGPSRDTQYF. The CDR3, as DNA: TGTGCCAGCAGTGGGCCCAGTCGAGATACGCAGTATTTT.

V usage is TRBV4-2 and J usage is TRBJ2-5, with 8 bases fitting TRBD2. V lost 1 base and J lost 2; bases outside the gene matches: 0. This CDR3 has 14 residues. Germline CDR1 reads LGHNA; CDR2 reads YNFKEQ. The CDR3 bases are TGTGCCAGCAGCCAAGGACTAGCGCAAGAGACCCAGTACTTC. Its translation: CASSQGLAQETQYF.

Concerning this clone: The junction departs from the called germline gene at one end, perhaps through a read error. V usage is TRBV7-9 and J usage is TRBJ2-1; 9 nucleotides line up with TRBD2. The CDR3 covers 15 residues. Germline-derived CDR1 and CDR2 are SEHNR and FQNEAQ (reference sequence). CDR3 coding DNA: TGTTCCAGCAGCCGTACGACTAGCGGATACAATGAGCAGTTCTTC. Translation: CSSSRTTSGYNEQFF. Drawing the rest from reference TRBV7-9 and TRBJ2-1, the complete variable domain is DTGVSQNPRHKITKRGQNVTFRCDPISEHNRLYWYRQTLGQGPEFLTYFQNEAQLEKSRLLSDRFSAERPKGSFSTLEIQRTEQGDSAMYLCSSSRTTSGYNEQFFGPGTRLTVL.

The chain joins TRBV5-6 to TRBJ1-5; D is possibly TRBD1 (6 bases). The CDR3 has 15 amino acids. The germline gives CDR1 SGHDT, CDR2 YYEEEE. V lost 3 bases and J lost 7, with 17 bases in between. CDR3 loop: CASSYRRTAPQPQHF. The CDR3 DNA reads TGTGCCAGCAGCTACCGCAGGACAGCGCCGCAGCCCCAGCATTTT.

Here the CDR3 reads CASSLPRGNGANVLTF. DNA for the CDR3: TGTGCCAGCAGCTTGCCTAGGGGCAATGGGGCCAACGTCCTGACTTTC. This chain joins TRBV5-4 and TRBJ2-6, with a possible D match to TRBD1 (5 bases). Germline CDR1 SGHNT, CDR2 YYREEE (reference sequence). The V end lost 1 base, the J end lost 3 bases, and 11 bases lay between the germline ends. The CDR3 has 16 amino acids.

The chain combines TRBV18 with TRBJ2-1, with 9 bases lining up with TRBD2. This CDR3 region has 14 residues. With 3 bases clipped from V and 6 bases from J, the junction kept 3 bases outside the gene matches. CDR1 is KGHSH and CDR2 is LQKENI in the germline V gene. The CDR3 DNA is TGTGCCAGCTCACCGCGACTAGCGGTCAATGAGCAGTTCTTC. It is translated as CASSPRLAVNEQFF.

The DNA of the CDR3 is TGTGCCACCAGCAGGTTTAAGGGGGACAGTGCGGAGACCCAGTACTTC. This gives the protein CATSRFKGDSAETQYF. This rearrangement joins TRBV15 to TRBJ2-5; 7 positions agree with TRBD1. The CDR3 covers 16 residues. Germline CDR1 is LNHNV and CDR2 is YYDKDF (reference sequence). The V gene end was trimmed by 3 bases and the J gene end by 5 bases; junction bases not matched to a gene: 12.

This CDR3 reads CASSLRSQGETQYF. The CDR3 bases are TGTGCCAGCAGCTTAAGGTCGCAGGGAGAGACCCAGTACTTC. The chain links TRBV7-2 to TRBJ2-5; D possibly corresponds to TRBD1 (5 bases). This CDR3 spans 14 amino acids. CDR1 and CDR2 (germline): SGHTA, FQGNSA. V lost 2 bases and J 4 bases, leaving 11 bases between the germline ends.

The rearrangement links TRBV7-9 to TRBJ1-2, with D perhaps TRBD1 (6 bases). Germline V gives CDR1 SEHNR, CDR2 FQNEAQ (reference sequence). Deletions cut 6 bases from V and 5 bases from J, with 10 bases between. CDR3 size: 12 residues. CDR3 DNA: TGTGCCAGCAGTTCAGGGGAGTATGGCTACACCTTC. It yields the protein CASSSGEYGYTF. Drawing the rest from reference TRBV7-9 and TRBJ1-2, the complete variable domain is DTGVSQNPRHKITKRGQNVTFRCDPISEHNRLYWYRQTLGQGPEFLTYFQNEAQLEKSRLLSDRFSAERPKGSFSTLEIQRTEQGDSAMYLCASSSGEYGYTFGSGTRLTVV.

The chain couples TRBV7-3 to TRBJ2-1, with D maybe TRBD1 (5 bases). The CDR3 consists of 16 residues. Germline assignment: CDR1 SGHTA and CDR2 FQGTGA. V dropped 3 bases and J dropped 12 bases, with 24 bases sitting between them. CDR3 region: CASSLFESQGMGGQFF. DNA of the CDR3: TGTGCCAGCAGCTTGTTCGAGTCCCAGGGCATGGGTGGGCAGTTCTTC.